The entry that follows covers one TCR beta chain sequence. Via MiXCR, TCRdb re-called the 5' RACE reads, giving one row per CDR3 protein. The sample includes about 64,000 distinct CDR3 sequences, 15% to 20% seen only once; the top ten take almost 9%. Germline trimming cut 8 bases from V and 3 bases from J; bases unmatched to any gene: 1. This CDR3 contains 12 residues. The germline CDR1 and CDR2 sequences are SGHAT and FQNNGV. This sample was included in a study of early T cells in non-severe SARS-CoV-2 infection. The sequences come from whole blood, collected at baseline. The chain has TRBV11-2 and TRBJ2-7, with TRBD2 identical over 10 bases. This receptor was identified in an adult who was a healthcare worker with PCR-confirmed SARS-CoV-2 infection or an uninfected control (not recorded which). The CDR3 loop is CASRTSGYEQYF. The CDR3 DNA sequence: TGTGCCAGCCGGACTAGCGGCTACGAGCAGTACTTC.